This T cell receptor (beta chain) was sequenced in a study of T cells in Graves' hyperthyroidism and ophthalmopathy. Study-level background: Peripheral blood sampling occurred at initial diagnosis, before any treatment.

Study observations and caveats: Blood also showed most of the thyroid clonotypes that were expanded above 0.001. Ophthalmopathy was model-predicted a median around seven months pre-onset.

Clinical symptoms, serum thyroxine and TRAb, thyroid ultrasound and orbital computed tomography were used for the diagnoses. Points on this clonotype: Its antigen is undetermined. The DNA is omitted, as the CDR3 cannot be located on it reliably, and the CDR3 follows TCRdb's listing.

Germline values: CDR1 LNHDA, CDR2 SQIVND (reference sequence). The CDR3 is made up of 17 amino acids, end residues included. The investigators amplified TCR beta CDR3 regions from RNA transcripts. A set of HTBI primers served as the primers for a first-round RT-PCR of the TCR CDR3. TCRdb independently ran MiXCR on the multiplex PCR reads; one entry per CDR3 protein. Here the sample spans around 50,000 distinct CDR3 sequences, around 48% being singletons. The clonotype was recovered from a woman between 50 and 59 years old with Graves' ophthalmopathy. The chain employs TRBV19 and TRBJ2-6; TRBD1, the D gene given by the table, was not confirmed from the DNA. What was sequenced was blood. CDR3 sequence: CAGSIRARVSGANVLTF.